This record concerns one T cell receptor beta chain sequence. This sample was taken from a study of blood T cell repertoires in COVID-19. For the study at large: COVID-19 samples from acute and convalescent phases originated in the United States, Italy and Spain. In each case, the material was cDNA or gDNA derived from T cells, B-cell-depleted T cells, or PBMCs.

Original methodology: Estimated nucleated cell counts came from reference gene primer amplification. Some clones are missing from TCRdb's copy, which holds only in-frame ones; the method was immunoSEQ multiplex PCR. That table is the source of V, J and clone size, and D and trimming were worked out from the DNA. This repertoire shows 75,000 to 80,000 clones, about four fifths found once; its top ten account for about a sixth. Germline V gene sequence: CDR1 MGHDK, CDR2 SYGVNS. The CDR3 length is 14 residues. V lost 5 bases and J lost 6; bases outside the gene matches: 4. The V call is TRBV25-1, the J call TRBJ2-1; 10 positions agree with TRBD1. The TCR originated in a woman aged 55-69 years with acute or convalescent COVID-19. Sequenced material: peripheral blood. The CDR3 protein is CASSRQGAFNEQFF. CDR3 nucleotides: TGTGCCAGCAGTCGACAGGGGGCCTTCAATGAGCAGTTCTTC.